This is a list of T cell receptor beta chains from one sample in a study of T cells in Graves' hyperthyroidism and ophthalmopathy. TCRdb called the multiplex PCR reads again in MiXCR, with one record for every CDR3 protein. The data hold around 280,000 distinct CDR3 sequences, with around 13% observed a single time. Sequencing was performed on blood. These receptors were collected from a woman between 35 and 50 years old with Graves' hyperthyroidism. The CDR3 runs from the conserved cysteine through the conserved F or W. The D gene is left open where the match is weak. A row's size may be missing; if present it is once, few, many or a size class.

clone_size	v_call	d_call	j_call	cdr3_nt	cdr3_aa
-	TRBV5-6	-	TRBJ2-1	TGTGCCAGCAGCTTGAACTCCAATGAGCAGTTCTTC	CASSLNSNEQFF
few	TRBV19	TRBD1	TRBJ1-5	TGTGCCAGTAGTATATCAGGGACAGTCATGGGCAATCAGCCCCAGCATTTT	CASSISGTVMGNQPQHF
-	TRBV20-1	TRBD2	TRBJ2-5	TGCAGTGCTAGGACCGGGACTAGTGAAGAGACCCAGTACTTC	CSARTGTSEETQYF
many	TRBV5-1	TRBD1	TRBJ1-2	TGCGCCAGCAGACCTCAACAGGGGGCGGACTATGGCTACACCTTC	CASRPQQGADYGYTF
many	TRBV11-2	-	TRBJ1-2	TGTGCCAGCAGACCAGGTGGGGGGACCGCCTATGGCTACACCTTC	CASRPGGGTAYGYTF
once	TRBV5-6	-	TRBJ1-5	TGTACCAGCAGCTCTCAGCGGGGGCTCAATCAGCCCCAGCATTTT	CTSSSQRGLNQPQHF
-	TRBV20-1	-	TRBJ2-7	TGCAGTGCTAGATTCCTAGGGTCCTGCGAGCAGTACTTC	CSARFLGSCEQYF
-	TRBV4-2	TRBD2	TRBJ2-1	TGTGCCAGCAGCCATGGTAGCGGGAGGGCCTTTCGAGGCGAGCAGTTCTTC	CASSHGSGRAFRGEQFF
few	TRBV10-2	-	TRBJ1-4	TGCGCCAGTGCCCGCAGGGAAAAACTGTTTTTT	CASARREKLFF
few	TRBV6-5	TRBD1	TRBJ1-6	TGTGCCAGCCACCCCGGGACAGGACCAAATTCACCCCTCCACTTT	CASHPGTGPNSPLHF
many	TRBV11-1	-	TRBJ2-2	TGTGCCAGCAGCCCCTCGAGAAGGGACACCGGGGAGCTGTTTTTT	CASSPSRRDTGELFF
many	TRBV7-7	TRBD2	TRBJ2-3	TGTGCTAGCAGCCCCGCTAGCGGTGCAGATACGCAGTATTTT	CASSPASGADTQYF
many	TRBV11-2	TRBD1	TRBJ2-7	TGTGCCAGCAGCTTATGGGCAGGGGGCTACGAGCAGTACTTC	CASSLWAGGYEQYF
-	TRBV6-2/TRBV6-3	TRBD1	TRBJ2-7	TGTGCCAGCAGTTGCAACGATCCGGGACAGGCCTACGAGCAGTACTTC	CASSCNDPGQAYEQYF